These T cell receptor beta chains were read from a single sample in a study of blood T cell repertoires in COVID-19. Assay: immunoSEQ multiplex PCR; the TCRdb copy retains only in-frame clones and omits some. Of around 260,000 clones in the sample, 65% to 90% were seen once. The sample comprised peripheral blood. Receptor source: a man aged 25 to 45 with active or convalescent COVID-19. Both conserved end residues are trimmed from each CDR3. The order of the fields is CDR3 protein, V gene, J gene.

ASSFGDNYEQY	TRBV7-9	TRBJ2-7
ASSQGTALMAF	TRBV3-1/TRBV3-2	TRBJ1-1
ASSRDRGRTGELF	TRBV18	TRBJ2-2
ASSPVGGANQPQH	TRBV5-5	TRBJ1-5
ASSSYSGANVLT	TRBV5-5	TRBJ2-6
ASDRGLRTDTQY	TRBV7-2	TRBJ2-3
ASTKYRGRDTEAF	TRBV27	TRBJ1-1
ASSPELGQGGTQPQH	TRBV11-2	TRBJ1-5
ASSLGTSGDQETQY	TRBV7-9	TRBJ2-5
ASSSEAQGSGNTIY	TRBV5-1	TRBJ1-3
ASSWTSGGLNTGELF	TRBV19	TRBJ2-2
ASSPPGTGYEKLF	TRBV4-1	TRBJ1-4